What follows are 5 T cell receptor beta chains derived from one specimen sequenced in a study of shared clonotypes between healthy human individuals. TCRdb's copy holds only in-frame clones and misses some; the assay was immunoSEQ multiplex PCR. The profile covers about 100,000 clones, with about 45% appearing a single time and over 12% taken by the ten largest. Sequenced material: PBMCs. These receptors were collected from a woman aged 40 to 50 in good health. Some clones in this sample may be carry-over from other donors' samples.

This clone was recorded many times. Other nucleotide sequences from this sample produce the same CDR3. This chain joins TRBV9 and TRBJ2-6, with D unresolved. Germline CDR1 SGDLS, CDR2 YYNGEE. The CDR3 is made up of 15 amino acids. Between the trimmed V and J ends, which lost 0 bases and 1 base, there was a span of 5 bases. DNA for the CDR3: TGTGCCAGCAGCGTAGTTGGGTCTGGGGCCAACGTCCTGACTTTC. It translates to CASSVVGSGANVLTF.

V usage is TRBV5-6 and J usage is TRBJ1-1; D is perhaps TRBD1 (6 bases). The CDR3 has 16 amino acids. Germline V gene lookup returns CDR1 SGHDT and CDR2 YYEEEE. Trimming stripped 3 bases from V and 0 bases from J, with 15 bases between. The CDR3 nucleotides are TGTGCCAGCAGCTCCCAGGGGCAAAACATGAACACTGAAGCTTTCTTT. This sequence encodes CASSSQGQNMNTEAFF.

V is TRBV2 and J is TRBJ2-6; unclear D gene. Germline V gene data show CDR1 as SNHLY and CDR2 as FYNNEI. V was cut by 3 bases and J by 0 bases, with 15 bases left in between. The CDR3 has 18 residues. CDR3: CASSEFVGSGSGANVLTF. The CDR3 nucleotides read TGTGCCAGCAGTGAGTTTGTAGGGTCCGGCTCTGGGGCCAACGTCCTGACTTTC.

This clone was picked up a small number of times. J is TRBJ2-1 and V is TRBV28, with a tentative D call TRBD1 (5 bases). V lost 5 bases and J 5 bases, leaving 13 bases between the germline ends. The germline V gene has CDR1 MDHEN and CDR2 SYDVKM. There are 14 residues in the CDR3. In DNA, the CDR3 is TGTGCCAGCAGTAACCAGGGCCCCCACAATGAGCAGTTCTTC. Protein product: CASSNQGPHNEQFF.

This clone was detected only a few times. The gene calls are TRBV28 and TRBJ2-3; 7 bases align to TRBD1. From germline, CDR1 is MDHEN and CDR2 SYDVKM. Trimming at V came to 8 bases and at J to 2 bases, leaving 7 bases not matched to a gene. The CDR3 is 14 amino acids. The CDR3 DNA sequence: TGTGCCAGCGGAACGACAGGGATCACAGATACGCAGTATTTT. Encoded protein: CASGTTGITDTQYF.